A selection of T cell receptor beta chains follows, all from one sample in a study of cytomegalovirus exposure and HLA in healthy donors. The method was immunoSEQ multiplex PCR; TCRdb's version includes in-frame clones alone and lacks a portion of them. The sample shows approximately 250,000 clones, approximately 85% of them seen only once. The source material was PBMCs. These TCRs come from a girl aged 2-10 years in good health and CMV-seronegative. Each CDR3 is given with its conserved first and last residue. D genes are given only for firm matches. The size of a clone is reported for some rows only, either as once, few or many, or as a class for expanded clones.

D	V	size	J	CDR3	DNA
NA	TRBV11-2	NA	TRBJ1-4	CASSGWGTGFGTNEKLFF	TGTGCCAGCAGCGGTTGGGGAACAGGTTTTGGGACTAATGAAAAACTGTTTTTT
NA	TRBV5-1	NA	TRBJ2-3	CASSPWGQQADGTDTQYF	TGCGCCAGCAGCCCTTGGGGCCAACAGGCCGATGGCACAGATACGCAGTATTTT
NA	TRBV5-4	NA	TRBJ1-3	CASSSGLVSGNTIYF	TGTGCCAGCAGCTCCGGACTCGTCTCTGGAAACACCATATATTTT
NA	TRBV27	few	TRBJ2-7	CASSLGHSYEQYF	TGTGCCAGCAGTTTGGGCCACAGCTACGAGCAGTACTTC
TRBD2	TRBV30	once	TRBJ2-7	CAWRGLAASYEQYF	TGTGCCTGGAGGGGTCTAGCGGCCTCCTACGAGCAGTACTTC
NA	TRBV27	NA	TRBJ2-1	CASSLWDKPFNEQFF	TGTGCCAGCAGTTTATGGGACAAACCATTCAATGAGCAGTTCTTC
TRBD1	TRBV5-4	NA	TRBJ2-7	CASSLATGNGQYF	TGTGCCAGCAGCTTGGCGACAGGGAACGGGCAGTACTTC
TRBD1	TRBV9	NA	TRBJ2-5	CASSLGTGNRGTQYF	TGTGCCAGCAGCCTCGGGACAGGGAATAGAGGGACCCAGTACTTC
TRBD1	TRBV2	NA	TRBJ1-1	CASSVQTQGVTEAFF	TGTGCCAGCAGTGTACAGACCCAGGGGGTCACTGAAGCTTTCTTT
NA	TRBV9	NA	TRBJ2-3	CASSVAGGATDTQYF	TGTGCCAGCAGCGTAGCGGGGGGCGCGACAGATACGCAGTATTTT
TRBD2	TRBV5-1	once	TRBJ2-5	CASSLGRGEETQYF	TGCGCCAGCAGCCTGGGGCGGGGGGAAGAGACCCAGTACTTC
NA	TRBV4-1	NA	TRBJ1-2	CASSQEATGPYGYTF	TGCGCCAGCAGCCAAGAAGCCACAGGGCCTTATGGCTACACCTTC
TRBD2	TRBV2	NA	TRBJ2-2	CARRLAGVTGELFF	TGTGCCAGACGACTAGCGGGAGTTACCGGGGAGCTGTTTTTT
NA	TRBV4-1	NA	TRBJ1-1	CASSQDYRGSTEAFF	TGCGCCAGCAGCCAAGATTATCGGGGGTCAACTGAAGCTTTCTTT
NA	TRBV19	NA	TRBJ2-1	CASSIDNAAGEQFF	TGTGCCAGTAGTATAGATAATGCGGCAGGGGAGCAGTTCTTC
TRBD1	TRBV27	few	TRBJ1-1	CASSSGQGMNTEAFF	TGTGCCAGCAGTTCGGGACAGGGAATGAACACTGAAGCTTTCTTT
TRBD2	TRBV19	NA	TRBJ2-5	CASSWGGLEETQYF	TGTGCCAGTAGTTGGGGAGGACTAGAAGAGACCCAGTACTTC
NA	TRBV10-2	NA	TRBJ1-2	CASSEATDYGYTF	TGCGCCAGCAGTGAAGCGACAGACTATGGCTACACCTTC
TRBD1	TRBV2	few	TRBJ1-2	CASSASDRGRNYGYTF	TGTGCCAGCAGTGCATCGGACAGGGGACGGAACTATGGCTACACCTTC
NA	TRBV6-1	NA	TRBJ2-7	CASSESQTGRQREQYF	TGTGCCAGCAGTGAATCCCAAACAGGGCGACAGCGCGAGCAGTACTTC
TRBD1	TRBV7-8	once	TRBJ2-7	CASGQGPYEQYF	TGTGCCAGCGGACAGGGTCCCTACGAGCAGTACTTC
TRBD2	TRBV5-1	NA	TRBJ2-1	CASSPGTTGGEQFF	TGCGCCAGCAGCCCCGGGACTACCGGGGGTGAGCAGTTCTTC
TRBD1	TRBV14	once	TRBJ1-1	CASSPVFVWDSRIKAFF	TGTGCCAGCAGCCCAGTTTTCGTATGGGACAGTAGAATTAAAGCTTTCTTT
TRBD2	TRBV15	NA	TRBJ2-3	CATSRARVRGGDTQYF	TGTGCCACCAGCAGAGCTCGGGTGCGGGGAGGGGATACGCAGTATTTT
NA	TRBV27	NA	TRBJ1-1	CASSFLTDGGEAFF	TGTGCCAGCAGTTTCCTCACGGACGGAGGTGAAGCTTTCTTT
NA	TRBV6-1	NA	TRBJ1-3	CASSEGFRTGWGSGNTIYF	TGTGCCAGCAGTGAAGGTTTCCGAACAGGCTGGGGCTCTGGAAACACCATATATTTT
NA	TRBV9	NA	TRBJ2-1	CASSVVEYPYNEQFF	TGTGCCAGCAGCGTAGTGGAGTACCCATACAATGAGCAGTTCTTC
TRBD1	TRBV5-1	NA	TRBJ1-2	CASSPPGQGRIYGYTF	TGCGCCAGCAGCCCCCCCGGACAGGGTCGGATATATGGCTACACCTTC
NA	TRBV30	NA	TRBJ1-5	CAWREQVGQPQHF	TGTGCCTGGAGGGAACAGGTCGGTCAGCCCCAGCATTTT
TRBD1	TRBV30	NA	TRBJ1-2	CAWSTDRTACGYTF	TGTGCCTGGAGCACGGACAGGACGGCGTGTGGCTACACCTTC
NA	TRBV6-1	NA	TRBJ1-6	CASRRVTNSPLHF	TGTGCCAGCAGGCGCGTAACTAATTCACCCCTCCACTTT
NA	TRBV6-1	NA	TRBJ1-3	CASSVGGTASGNTIYF	TGTGCCAGCAGTGTGGGGGGTACGGCCTCTGGAAACACCATATATTTT
TRBD1	TRBV5-1	NA	TRBJ1-3	CASSLTPQGARGNTIYF	TGCGCCAGCAGCTTAACCCCGCAGGGGGCGCGAGGAAACACCATATATTTT
NA	TRBV16	NA	TRBJ1-2	CASSQPGGGNYGYTF	TGTGCCAGCAGCCAACCCGGAGGAGGGAACTATGGCTACACCTTC
NA	TRBV11-3	NA	TRBJ2-1	CASSFLGSSDEQFF	TGTGCCAGCAGCTTTCTCGGGTCAAGTGATGAGCAGTTCTTC
NA	TRBV7-2	once	TRBJ2-5	CASSGQRRSRETQYF	TGTGCCAGCAGCGGACAGCGGCGGTCTCGGGAGACCCAGTACTTC
NA	TRBV2	once	TRBJ2-2	CATQVLRELFF	TGTGCCACCCAGGTGCTCAGGGAGCTGTTTTTT
TRBD1	TRBV7-3	few	TRBJ2-5	CASSAQGTIETQYF	TGTGCCAGCAGCGCACAGGGGACGATAGAGACCCAGTACTTC
NA	TRBV30	NA	TRBJ1-6	CAWSVLRQGGSPLHF	TGTGCCTGGAGTGTACTGCGGCAGGGAGGTTCACCCCTCCACTTT
TRBD1	TRBV7-8	NA	TRBJ1-2	CASSTRDRAGGYTF	TGTGCCAGCAGCACTAGGGACAGGGCGGGTGGCTACACCTTC
NA	TRBV10-3	NA	TRBJ1-2	CAISEQGRDGYTF	TGTGCCATCAGTGAGCAGGGAAGGGATGGCTACACCTTC
TRBD2	TRBV12-5	NA	TRBJ2-7	CASGLGGGGEQYF	TGTGCTAGTGGTTTAGGCGGGGGGGGCGAGCAGTACTTC
NA	TRBV2	NA	TRBJ2-7	CASSNGGLFYEQYF	TGTGCCAGCAGCAACGGGGGTTTATTCTACGAGCAGTACTTC
NA	TRBV5-4	NA	TRBJ2-7	CASSLPSSYEQYF	TGTGCCAGCAGCTTGCCTAGCTCCTACGAGCAGTACTTC
TRBD2	TRBV10-3	NA	TRBJ2-7	CAISEGAGGSYEQYF	TGTGCCATCAGTGAAGGCGCGGGGGGGAGTTACGAGCAGTACTTC
NA	TRBV9	NA	TRBJ2-7	CASSVTGQTYEQYF	TGTGCCAGCAGCGTAACAGGGCAAACCTACGAGCAGTACTTC
TRBD1	TRBV30	few	TRBJ1-2	CAWRGQAYGYTF	TGTGCCTGGAGAGGACAGGCCTATGGCTACACCTTC
NA	TRBV7-6	once	TRBJ1-3	CASSLGVDSGNTIYF	TGTGCCAGCAGCTTAGGGGTGGACAGTGGAAACACCATATATTTT
TRBD1	TRBV6-6	once	TRBJ2-1	CASSYWTGGTGEQFF	TGTGCCAGCAGTTACTGGACAGGGGGGACGGGCGAGCAGTTCTTC
TRBD2	TRBV25-1	NA	TRBJ2-1	CASSRLAGDYNEQFF	TGTGCCAGCAGTAGACTAGCGGGAGACTACAATGAGCAGTTCTTC
NA	TRBV6-6	once	TRBJ2-3	CASSYGVPDTQYF	TGTGCCAGCAGTTATGGAGTTCCAGATACGCAGTATTTT
NA	TRBV11-2	NA	TRBJ1-2	CASSLSDSPIGYGYTF	TGTGCCAGCAGCTTATCAGACAGTCCAATAGGATATGGCTACACCTTC
NA	TRBV19	NA	TRBJ2-7	CASSMDRGNSEQYF	TGTGCCAGTAGTATGGATAGGGGCAATTCCGAGCAGTACTTC
TRBD1	TRBV5-4	NA	TRBJ2-1	CATRDSVEAGQFF	TGTGCCACTCGGGACAGTGTTGAGGCTGGGCAGTTCTTC
NA	TRBV11-2	NA	TRBJ1-4	CASSLVSTTNEKLFF	TGTGCCAGCAGCTTAGTTAGTACAACTAATGAAAAACTGTTTTTT
NA	TRBV9	NA	TRBJ1-1	CASSEPPQGKNTEAFF	TGTGCCAGCAGCGAGCCACCACAGGGCAAGAACACTGAAGCTTTCTTT
TRBD1	TRBV30	NA	TRBJ1-5	CAWSGRSQGNQPQHF	TGTGCCTGGAGTGGAAGGTCACAGGGGAATCAGCCCCAGCATTTT
NA	TRBV7-3	NA	TRBJ2-3	CASSLSPGSTDTQYF	TGTGCCAGCAGCTTATCACCAGGAAGCACAGATACGCAGTATTTT
NA	TRBV12-5	NA	TRBJ1-3	CASGFPRGSGNTIYF	TGTGCTAGTGGCTTCCCGCGGGGCTCTGGAAACACCATATATTTT
TRBD2	TRBV11-2	NA	TRBJ2-7	CASSYSGGETYEQYF	TGTGCCAGCAGCTACTCGGGAGGGGAAACCTACGAGCAGTACTTC